This paragraph reports one T cell receptor beta chain. This entry comes from a study of blood T cell repertoires in COVID-19. About the research overall: Both acute and convalescent COVID-19 samples were obtained from the United States, Italy and Spain.

The CDR3 sequence is 13 residues long. Trimming removed 6 bases from V and 7 bases from J; junction bases left unmatched: 4. Germline CDR1 MNHEY, CDR2 SVGEGT. Data came from immunoSEQ multiplex PCR; TCRdb stores just in-frame clones and leaves some out. The top ten hold less than 3% of the sample, which has 270,000 or so clones, 80% to 90% seen once. This sequence joins TRBV6-2 or TRBV6-3 and TRBJ1-4; 8 bases fit TRBD1. The receptor was derived from a woman aged 25 to 39 with active or convalescent COVID-19. The source material was peripheral blood. CDR3 nucleotide sequence: TGTGCCAGCAGCCCCGGGACAGGTGAAAAACTGTTTTTT. Protein: CASSPGTGEKLFF.